Listed below are T cell receptor beta chains from one sample, sequenced in a study of T cell therapy after organ transplantation. The method was immunoSEQ multiplex PCR; TCRdb's version includes in-frame clones alone and lacks a portion of them. The table includes 40,000 to 60,000 clones, approximately 94% detected once. The antigens of these receptors remain unknown. The input for sequencing was CD8+ T cells from blood, taken before autologous CMV-specific T cell therapy. Receptors originate from a human patient who had received a solid organ transplant and had CMV disease. The CDR3 runs from the conserved cysteine through the conserved F or W. The D gene is left open where the match is weak. Part of the rows lack a size; the others show once, few, many or a class for expanded clones.

D: .
size: .
J: TRBJ1-1
V: TRBV7-8
CDR3: CASSRRDGEAFF
DNA: TGTGCCAGCAGCCGTAGGGACGGTGAAGCTTTCTTT

D: .
size: .
J: TRBJ2-3
V: TRBV6-5
CDR3: CASSYGSGVGTDTQYF
DNA: TGTGCCAGCAGTTACGGTTCGGGGGTCGGCACAGATACGCAGTATTTT

D: TRBD1
size: .
J: TRBJ1-5
V: TRBV4-1
CDR3: CASRDGTGGQPQHF
DNA: TGCGCCAGCAGGGACGGGACAGGGGGTCAGCCCCAGCATTTT

D: TRBD1
size: .
J: TRBJ2-7
V: TRBV4-3
CDR3: CASSQWTGPGYGQYF
DNA: TGCGCCAGCAGCCAATGGACAGGGCCTGGGTATGGGCAGTACTTC

D: .
size: once
J: TRBJ2-7
V: TRBV4-1
CDR3: CASSQVTQDYEQYF
DNA: TGCGCCAGCAGCCAAGTAACCCAAGACTACGAGCAGTACTTC

D: .
size: .
J: TRBJ1-2
V: TRBV5-6
CDR3: CASSLQGVTNYGYTF
DNA: TGTGCCAGCAGCCTGCAAGGAGTGACTAACTATGGCTACACCTTC

D: TRBD1
size: .
J: TRBJ2-5
V: TRBV14
CDR3: CASSPRGLPYQETQYF
DNA: TGTGCCAGCAGCCCCAGGGGGCTCCCGTACCAAGAGACCCAGTACTTC

D: .
size: .
J: TRBJ1-1
V: TRBV7-9
CDR3: CASSFPSVYTEAFF
DNA: TGTGCCAGCAGCTTCCCTTCGGTGTACACTGAAGCTTTCTTT

D: .
size: .
J: TRBJ2-7
V: TRBV13
CDR3: CASSLGGTNTYEQYF
DNA: TGTGCCAGCAGCTTAGGCGGGACAAATACCTACGAGCAGTACTTC

D: TRBD2
size: once
J: TRBJ2-3
V: TRBV5-1
CDR3: CASRRLAGDTDTQYF
DNA: TGCGCCAGCAGACGACTAGCGGGAGATACAGATACGCAGTATTTT

D: .
size: .
J: TRBJ1-5
V: TRBV11-3
CDR3: CASSSRDRSNQPQHF
DNA: TGTGCCAGCAGCTCTCGGGACCGATCCAATCAGCCCCAGCATTTT

D: TRBD1
size: .
J: TRBJ2-7
V: TRBV18
CDR3: CASSPGPGTGIVEQYF
DNA: TGTGCCAGCTCACCTGGCCCCGGGACAGGTATAGTCGAGCAGTACTTC

D: .
size: .
J: TRBJ2-3
V: TRBV18
CDR3: CASSPGDDTQYF
DNA: TGTGCCAGCTCGCCAGGGGACGATACGCAGTATTTT

D: TRBD1
size: .
J: TRBJ2-7
V: TRBV2
CDR3: CASSSPPDRGENEQYF
DNA: TGTGCCAGCTCCTCACCCCCGGACAGGGGGGAGAACGAGCAGTACTTC

D: .
size: .
J: TRBJ2-1
V: TRBV5-6
CDR3: CASSFGSGAYNEQFF
DNA: TGTGCCAGCAGCTTTGGTAGCGGCGCATACAATGAGCAGTTCTTC

D: .
size: .
J: TRBJ2-7
V: TRBV15
CDR3: CATSRDREHYEQYF
DNA: TGTGCCACCAGCAGAGATAGGGAACATTACGAGCAGTACTTC

D: .
size: .
J: TRBJ1-1
V: TRBV9
CDR3: CASSVGGVMNTEAFF
DNA: TGTGCCAGCAGCGTAGGAGGAGTGATGAACACTGAAGCTTTCTTT

D: TRBD1
size: .
J: TRBJ2-2
V: TRBV5-1
CDR3: CASSEDRENTGELFF
DNA: TGCGCCAGCAGCGAGGACAGGGAGAACACCGGGGAGCTGTTTTTT

D: TRBD1
size: .
J: TRBJ2-1
V: TRBV27
CDR3: CASSLTQGEGYNEQFF
DNA: TGTGCCAGCAGTTTAACACAGGGGGAAGGCTACAATGAGCAGTTCTTC

D: .
size: .
J: TRBJ2-2
V: TRBV29-1
CDR3: CSGEGANTGELFF
DNA: TGCAGCGGGGAGGGGGCGAACACCGGGGAGCTGTTTTTT

D: .
size: .
J: TRBJ2-3
V: TRBV6-5
CDR3: CASSYSGGLADTQYF
DNA: TGTGCCAGCAGTTACTCGGGTGGGCTAGCTGATACGCAGTATTTT

D: .
size: .
J: TRBJ2-7
V: TRBV7-8
CDR3: CASSLDRVEQYF
DNA: TGTGCCAGCAGCTTAGACAGGGTCGAGCAGTACTTC

D: .
size: .
J: TRBJ2-2
V: TRBV4-1
CDR3: CASSMATGELFF
DNA: TGCGCCAGCAGCATGGCCACCGGGGAGCTGTTTTTT

D: .
size: .
J: TRBJ2-5
V: TRBV15
CDR3: CATSRDDGGGETRYF
DNA: TGTGCCACCAGCAGAGATGATGGGGGCGGAGAGACCCGGTACTTC

D: TRBD2
size: .
J: TRBJ2-1
V: TRBV7-9
CDR3: CASSLGLAGDNEQFF
DNA: TGTGCCAGCAGCTTAGGACTAGCGGGAGACAATGAGCAGTTCTTC

D: .
size: .
J: TRBJ2-1
V: TRBV30
CDR3: CAWRSSYNEQFF
DNA: TGTGCCTGGCGAAGCTCCTACAATGAGCAGTTCTTC

D: .
size: .
J: TRBJ1-1
V: TRBV29-1
CDR3: CSVEDRGAFF
DNA: TGCAGCGTTGAAGATCGGGGGGCTTTCTTT

D: .
size: .
J: TRBJ1-2
V: TRBV29-1
CDR3: CSVGVDSLGYGYTF
DNA: TGCAGCGTTGGTGTGGACTCCCTGGGCTATGGCTACACCTTC

D: .
size: .
J: TRBJ2-7
V: TRBV4-1
CDR3: CASSQDSRFYEQYF
DNA: TGCGCCAGCAGCCAAGATTCCCGGTTCTACGAGCAGTACTTC

D: .
size: once
J: TRBJ2-5
V: TRBV13
CDR3: CASSAGGPRETQYF
DNA: TGTGCCAGCAGCGCCGGGGGTCCGAGAGAGACCCAGTACTTC

D: .
size: .
J: TRBJ2-3
V: TRBV7-9
CDR3: CAAPDSPQSDTQYF
DNA: TGTGCCGCGCCGGACAGCCCTCAGTCGGATACGCAGTATTTT

D: .
size: .
J: TRBJ2-7
V: TRBV5-6
CDR3: CASSLGQALYEQYF
DNA: TGTGCCAGCAGCTTGGGTCAGGCCCTCTACGAGCAGTACTTC

D: .
size: .
J: TRBJ1-2
V: TRBV2
CDR3: CASSRGMGNGYTF
DNA: TGTGCCAGCAGTCGAGGGATGGGAAATGGCTACACCTTC

D: .
size: .
J: TRBJ2-6
V: TRBV7-7
CDR3: CASSAGWGANVLTF
DNA: TGTGCCAGCAGCGCGGGTTGGGGGGCCAACGTCCTGACTTTC

D: TRBD1
size: .
J: TRBJ2-2
V: TRBV6-1
CDR3: CASSDRDRGMSGELFF
DNA: TGTGCCAGCAGTGACCGGGACAGGGGGATGAGCGGGGAGCTGTTTTTT

D: .
size: few
J: TRBJ1-5
V: TRBV4-2
CDR3: CASSPMEGHSNQPQHF
DNA: TGTGCCAGCAGCCCCATGGAGGGCCATAGCAATCAGCCCCAGCATTTT

D: TRBD2
size: .
J: TRBJ2-5
V: TRBV7-8
CDR3: CASSLVGAGGGETQYF
DNA: TGTGCCAGCAGCTTAGTGGGAGCGGGAGGTGGAGAGACCCAGTACTTC

D: TRBD1
size: .
J: TRBJ1-3
V: TRBV11-2
CDR3: CASSLDFRGAGNTIYF
DNA: TGTGCCAGCAGCTTAGATTTCAGGGGGGCTGGAAACACCATATATTTT